This T cell receptor beta chain came from a study of blood T cell repertoires in COVID-19 (dated by TCRdb to 2020 to 2022). Background on the whole study: Samples covering the acute and convalescent phases of COVID-19 were provided by collaborators in the United States, Italy and Spain. The material from the prospective study consisted of cDNA or gDNA derived from T cells, B-cell-depleted T cells, or PBMCs. Subjects who had been exposed to COVID-19, were actively infected with it, or had recovered from it provided the deeply sampled blood TCRbeta repertoires that made up the dataset. The repertoires were released in a freely available public database meant as a resource for research on the immune response to SARS-CoV-2. The samples were drawn from two sources: the first 160 participants of the ongoing ImmuneRACE study, and approximately 1,300 subjects contributed by 6 global collaborators. The sample metadata nearly always contained a de-identified subject ID, COVID-19 status, age in years and sex. Where HLA class I and class II types were available, the types were taken from metadata supplied by the sample provider, not from assay-based typing.

Results the study describes overall, beyond this receptor: The amount of clinical and demographic metadata varied by source and participant and was provided uncurated.

The sample holds a few counts of this clone. No cognate antigen has been identified for it. No much larger clonotype is one base removed from it; base qualities were not supplied. TCRbeta CDR3 regions were amplified from genomic DNA using the immunoSEQ Assay, a bias-controlled multiplex PCR. Processing in the source paper ran as follows. The number of nucleated cells in each sample was estimated by amplification of reference gene primers within the assay. To quantify the absolute abundance of each unique TCRbeta CDR3 rearrangement, sequence reads were collapsed and filtered. For each sample, productive Simpson clonality was calculated by taking the square root of Simpson's diversity index across productive rearrangements. TCRdb re-hosts the immuneACCESS table, in-frame sequences only. Its copies lack some clones; in the studies checked, an unresolved V gene accounts for under half of them, and the cause for the rest is not known. V and J calls plus clone size are reproduced from that table; the DNA served to infer D and trimming. This sample lists some 130,000 clones; roughly 79% were detected once. Roughly 9.1% of the sample belongs to the ten largest clones.

Each collaborating institution followed its own protocols to collect whole blood in K2EDTA tubes. For TCRbeta analysis, collaborators shipped samples as frozen whole blood, isolated PBMCs, or DNA extracted from either of those sample types. Cut back by 11 bases and 4 bases, the V and J ends lie 14 bases apart. Based on the germline V gene (reference sequence), the CDR1 and CDR2 sequences are SEHNR and FQNEAQ. The CDR3 measures 12 amino acids from cysteine to phenylalanine. CDR3 DNA only is kept here, 36 bases in frame from base 1. The clonotype was recovered from a woman aged 55-70 years with active or convalescent COVID-19. Specimen: peripheral blood. The chain uses TRBV7-9 and TRBJ1-1; 5 matching bases give a weak D call of TRBD1. The CDR3 sequence is CAVREATTEAFF. At the DNA level, the sequence is TGTGCCGTCAGGGAAGCTACCACTGAAGCTTTCTTT.